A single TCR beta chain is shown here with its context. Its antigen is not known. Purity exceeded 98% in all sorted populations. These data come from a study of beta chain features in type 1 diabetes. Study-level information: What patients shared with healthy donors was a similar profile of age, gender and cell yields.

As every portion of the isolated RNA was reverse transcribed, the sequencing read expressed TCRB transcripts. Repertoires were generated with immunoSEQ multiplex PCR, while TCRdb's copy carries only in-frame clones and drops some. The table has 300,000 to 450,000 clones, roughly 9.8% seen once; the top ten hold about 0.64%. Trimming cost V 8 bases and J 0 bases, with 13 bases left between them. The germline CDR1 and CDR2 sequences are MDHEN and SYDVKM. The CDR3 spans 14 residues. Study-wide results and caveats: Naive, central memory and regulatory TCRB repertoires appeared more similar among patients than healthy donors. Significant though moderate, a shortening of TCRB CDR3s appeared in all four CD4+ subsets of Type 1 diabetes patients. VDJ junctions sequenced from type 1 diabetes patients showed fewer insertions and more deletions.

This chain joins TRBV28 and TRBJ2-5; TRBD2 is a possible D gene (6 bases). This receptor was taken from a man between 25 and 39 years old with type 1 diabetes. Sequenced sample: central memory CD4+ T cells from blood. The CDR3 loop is CASRGIKYQETQYF. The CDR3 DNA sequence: TGTGCCAGCCGGGGGATTAAGTACCAAGAGACCCAGTACTTC.